This T cell receptor (beta chain) stems from a study of blood T cell repertoires in COVID-19. Study-wide context: Whether acute or convalescent, the COVID-19 samples came from the United States, Italy and Spain. Sources were T cells, B-cell-depleted T cells, or PBMCs; the material itself was cDNA or gDNA.

In the authors' workflow: The assay estimated nucleated cells by amplifying reference gene primers. Here immunoSEQ multiplex PCR was the method, and the copy in TCRdb shows in-frame clones only, minus some. The V and J calls and clone size come from that table; D and trimming were worked out from the DNA. The sample lists under 300,000 clones; roughly 86% were seen once. This clone occurred a few times. Sequencing used peripheral blood. The TCR sequence derives from a woman in her seventies with active or convalescent COVID-19.

The CDR3 reads CASSMEAGTWPQHF. The CDR3 nucleotides are TGTGCCAGTAGTATGGAGGCAGGTACCTGGCCCCAGCATTTT. This chain uses TRBV19 with TRBJ1-5; D ambiguous. The CDR3 length is 14 residues. Germline V lookup: CDR1 LNHDA, CDR2 SQIVND (reference sequence). V shed 3 bases and J shed 9 bases, with 15 bases lying between them.